These T cell receptor beta chains were read from a single sample in a study of blood T cell repertoires in COVID-19. TCRdb's copy holds only in-frame clones and misses some; the assay was immunoSEQ multiplex PCR. The sample yields under 350,000 clones, 65% to 90% seen once. Material for sequencing was PBMCs or T cells enriched from blood (not recorded which). The receptor source for this set is a man under 40 who had recovered from COVID-19. Both conserved end residues are part of each CDR3. The D gene is left open where the match is weak. Clone size appears in some rows only: once, few, many, or a class for an expanded clone.

TRBV19	TRBD1	TRBJ1-4	.	TGTGCCACGAAGGACAGGGGGCAGGGGGAAAAACTGTTTTTT	CATKDRGQGEKLFF
TRBV11-2	TRBD2	TRBJ2-5	.	TGTGCCAGCAGTGCCGGGACTAGCTTTGTGGAGACCCAGTACTTC	CASSAGTSFVETQYF
TRBV5-4	.	TRBJ1-1	.	TGTGCCAGCAGCCCAATAACGAGGATTAACACTGAAGCTTTCTTT	CASSPITRINTEAFF
TRBV3-1/TRBV3-2	TRBD1	TRBJ2-2	.	TGTGCCAGCAGCCATCTTCAGGGGGCAAGAACCGGGGAGCTGTTTTTT	CASSHLQGARTGELFF
TRBV7-9	TRBD1	TRBJ2-5	once	TGTGCCAGCAGCAGAAGGACGGGACAGGGGTTAGGAGAGACCCAGTACTTC	CASSRRTGQGLGETQYF
TRBV15	.	TRBJ2-1	.	TGTGCCACCAAGGGCCTCGCCGGGGGGCAGTTCTTC	CATKGLAGGQFF
TRBV5-1	TRBD1	TRBJ1-1	once	TGCGCCAGCAGCTTGGCCACAGGGGGCGCGGGCACTGAAGCTTTCTTT	CASSLATGGAGTEAFF
TRBV5-1	TRBD1	TRBJ2-7	.	TGCGCCAGCAGCTCCCGGACAGGGGTCTACGAGCAGTACTTC	CASSSRTGVYEQYF
TRBV7-2	TRBD1	TRBJ1-6	once	TGTGCCAGCAGCTCTCCGGGACAGGGGACACCCCTCCACTTT	CASSSPGQGTPLHF
TRBV18	TRBD1	TRBJ1-1	.	TGTGCCAGCTCAGAGCTACAGGGGGCAGAAGCTTTCTTT	CASSELQGAEAFF
TRBV5-1	.	TRBJ1-4	.	TGCGCCAGCAGCTTTGCTCTCCAGGGGGAAAAACTGTTTTTT	CASSFALQGEKLFF
TRBV6-5	TRBD1	TRBJ2-5	.	TGTGCCAGCAGTTACGCCGGACAGGTTCAAGAGACCCAGTACTTC	CASSYAGQVQETQYF
TRBV5-4	TRBD2	TRBJ2-3	.	TGTGCCAGCAGCTTGGGGGGACTAGCGGGAGAGTTCGCAGATACGCAGTATTTT	CASSLGGLAGEFADTQYF
TRBV12-3/TRBV12-4	.	TRBJ2-7	.	TGTGCCAGCAGTCAAGGGAGCGCCTACGAGCAGTACTTC	CASSQGSAYEQYF
TRBV27	.	TRBJ1-6	.	TGTGCCAGCAGCCGAACCGCAGGAATCGGACTCTCACCCCTCCACTTT	CASSRTAGIGLSPLHF
TRBV19	TRBD2	TRBJ2-7	once	TGTGCCAGTAGTCTAGCGGGGGGCTCCTACGAGCAGTACTTC	CASSLAGGSYEQYF
TRBV5-4	TRBD2	TRBJ2-3	.	TGTGCCAGCAGCTTGGATCAGCGGGGCGGAACAGATACGCAGTATTTT	CASSLDQRGGTDTQYF
TRBV10-1	.	TRBJ1-1	.	TGCGCCAGCGGACCGGGAACTGAAGCTTTCTTT	CASGPGTEAFF
TRBV5-1	.	TRBJ2-7	.	TGCGCCAGCAGCTTTACGAGTTCCGCCTACGAGCAGTACTTC	CASSFTSSAYEQYF
TRBV6-5	.	TRBJ2-7	.	TGTGCCAGCAGTACCAGGGGTAGGGCGCAGTACTTC	CASSTRGRAQYF
TRBV30	TRBD1	TRBJ2-7	.	TGTGCCGGCCGGGACAGGACTTCTAGAATCTCCTACGAGCAGTACTTC	CAGRDRTSRISYEQYF
TRBV28	TRBD1	TRBJ1-5	.	TGTGCCTCAGGTGACCCCAGGGGGGACCATCAGCCCCAGCATTTT	CASGDPRGDHQPQHF